A single TCR beta chain is shown here with its context. Its target is unknown. Stated treatment: about 20 received Ad26.COV2.S at low or high dose, single or two shots; roughly 5 received placebo; per-sample allocation not given. Samples came from day 63 after the first vaccine or placebo injection. Whoever gave the sample was an adult aged 18-55 years in Boston. Per the germline V gene, CDR1 is SGHTA and CDR2 is FQGNSA. This CDR3 is built from 15 residues. V was shortened by 3 bases and J by 0 bases, with 12 bases between the two germline ends. The data stem from a study of Ad26.COV2.S vaccination and SARS-CoV-2 variants. Generated by immunoSEQ multiplex PCR, the TCRdb table keeps only in-frame clones and is missing some. The sample records under 600,000 clones, 89% being singletons. Points from the study as a whole: Analyses of TCR breadth and depth may have underestimated total T cell responses.

The input for sequencing was peripheral blood, taken in a trial of Ad26.COV2.S vaccine versus placebo. The rearrangement links TRBV7-2 to TRBJ2-7; D possibly corresponds to TRBD2 (6 bases). The TCR comes from a person between 18 and 65 years old who received the Ad26.COV2.S COVID-19 vaccine or a placebo. The CDR3 nucleotides are TGTGCCAGCAGCTTTGGGACTCTATACTCCTACGAGCAGTACTTC. Protein: CASSFGTLYSYEQYF.